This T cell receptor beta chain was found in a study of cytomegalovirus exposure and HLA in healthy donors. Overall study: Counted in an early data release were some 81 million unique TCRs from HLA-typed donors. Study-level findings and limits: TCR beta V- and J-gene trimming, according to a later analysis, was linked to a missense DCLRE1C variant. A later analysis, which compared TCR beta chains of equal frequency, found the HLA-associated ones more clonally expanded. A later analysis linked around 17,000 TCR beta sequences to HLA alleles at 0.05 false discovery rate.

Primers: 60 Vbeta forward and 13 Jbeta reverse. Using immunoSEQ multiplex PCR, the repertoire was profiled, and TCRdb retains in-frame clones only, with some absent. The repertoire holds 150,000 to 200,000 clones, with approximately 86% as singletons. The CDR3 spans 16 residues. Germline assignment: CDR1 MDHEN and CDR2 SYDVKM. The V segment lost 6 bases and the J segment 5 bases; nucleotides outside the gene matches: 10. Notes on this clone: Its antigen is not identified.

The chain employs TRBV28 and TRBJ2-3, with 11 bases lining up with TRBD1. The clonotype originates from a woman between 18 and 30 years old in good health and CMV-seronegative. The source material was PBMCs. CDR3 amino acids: CASSTRGQGAGDTQYF. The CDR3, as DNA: TGTGCCAGCAGCACACGCGGACAGGGGGCTGGAGATACGCAGTATTTT.